This is a list of T cell receptor beta chains from one sample in a study of memory CD4+ T cells and cytomegalovirus serostatus. Repertoires were generated with immunoSEQ multiplex PCR, while TCRdb's copy carries only in-frame clones and drops some. The repertoire consists of roughly 64,000 clones, with 75% to 80% occurring once and the leading ten covering 0.88%. The sample comprised memory CD4+ T cells from blood. The receptors were gathered from an adult in good health and CMV-seronegative. The CDR3 runs from the conserved cysteine through the conserved F or W. The order of the fields is CDR3 protein, CDR3 DNA, clone size, J gene, V gene, D gene. The D gene is left open where the match is weak. Rows may omit the clone size; those that give it use once, few, many or a size class.

CASSFQTSGSGELFF,TGTGCCAGCAGCTTTCAGACTAGCGGGTCCGGGGAGCTGTTTTTT,-,TRBJ2-2,TRBV5-8,TRBD2
CASSPNRVGTEAFF,TGTGCCAGCAGTCCGAACAGGGTCGGCACTGAAGCTTTCTTT,-,TRBJ1-1,TRBV27,-
CASNNPSPDTQYF,TGTGCCAGCAACAACCCTTCCCCAGATACGCAGTATTTT,-,TRBJ2-3,TRBV11-3,-
CASSPGAGLDTEAFF,TGTGCCAGCTCACCAGGGGCAGGGCTGGACACTGAAGCTTTCTTT,-,TRBJ1-1,TRBV18,-
CASSLQGATGAFF,TGTGCCAGCAGCTTACAGGGAGCTACAGGGGCTTTCTTT,few,TRBJ1-1,TRBV27,-
CASSSSDRGSGNTIYF,TGTGCCAGTAGCTCGTCGGACAGGGGCTCTGGAAACACCATATATTTT,-,TRBJ1-3,TRBV19,TRBD1
CASSTGGLSNQPQHF,TGTGCCAGTAGTACGGGGGGCTTAAGCAATCAGCCCCAGCATTTT,medium-sized,TRBJ1-5,TRBV19,-
CASTAGGLADTQYF,TGTGCCAGCACAGCGGGGGGGCTCGCAGATACGCAGTATTTT,-,TRBJ2-3,TRBV5-4,TRBD2
CASSADRVRNEQFF,TGTGCCAGTAGTGCGGACAGGGTTCGAAATGAGCAGTTCTTC,-,TRBJ2-1,TRBV19,TRBD1
CASSLGESYGYTF,TGTGCCAGCAGCTTAGGAGAGAGCTATGGCTACACCTTC,-,TRBJ1-2,TRBV11-1,-
CASRRTLNTEAFF,TGTGCCAGCAGGCGGACGTTGAACACTGAAGCTTTCTTT,few,TRBJ1-1,TRBV6-4,-